This paragraph reports one T cell receptor (beta chain). Its antigen is as yet unknown. This entry comes from a study of Graves' ophthalmopathy and Graves' hyperthyroidism. Study-level results: The model flagged ophthalmopathy progression at more than 70% sensitivity and nearly 75% specificity.

As the template, RNA transcripts were used to amplify TCR beta CDR3 regions. The authors performed first-round RT-PCR with HTBI primers and then a second-round multiplex PCR. TCRdb ran MiXCR on the multiplex PCR reads and lists one entry per CDR3 protein. The sample has about 1.1 million distinct CDR3 sequences; 35% to 40% are singletons. The CDR3 length is 14 residues. V gave up 10 bases and J gave up 1 base, with 16 bases separating them. CDR1 ENHRY and CDR2 SYGVKD come from the germline V gene. Excluded were patients with other autoimmune diseases, uncontrolled infections, pregnancy or lactation. Thyroid ultrasound, orbital computed tomography, TRAb, serum thyroxine and clinical symptoms formed the basis of diagnosis.

This chain joins TRBV10-3 and TRBJ1-1, with D tentatively TRBD1 (6 bases). The sequence came from an adult man with Graves' hyperthyroidism. Sequencing used peripheral blood or thyroid tissue (not recorded which). CDR3 nucleotides: TGTGCCAGCGTCCCAGGGGTCTCGAACACTGAAGCTTTCTTT. Translated, it gives CASVPGVSNTEAFF.